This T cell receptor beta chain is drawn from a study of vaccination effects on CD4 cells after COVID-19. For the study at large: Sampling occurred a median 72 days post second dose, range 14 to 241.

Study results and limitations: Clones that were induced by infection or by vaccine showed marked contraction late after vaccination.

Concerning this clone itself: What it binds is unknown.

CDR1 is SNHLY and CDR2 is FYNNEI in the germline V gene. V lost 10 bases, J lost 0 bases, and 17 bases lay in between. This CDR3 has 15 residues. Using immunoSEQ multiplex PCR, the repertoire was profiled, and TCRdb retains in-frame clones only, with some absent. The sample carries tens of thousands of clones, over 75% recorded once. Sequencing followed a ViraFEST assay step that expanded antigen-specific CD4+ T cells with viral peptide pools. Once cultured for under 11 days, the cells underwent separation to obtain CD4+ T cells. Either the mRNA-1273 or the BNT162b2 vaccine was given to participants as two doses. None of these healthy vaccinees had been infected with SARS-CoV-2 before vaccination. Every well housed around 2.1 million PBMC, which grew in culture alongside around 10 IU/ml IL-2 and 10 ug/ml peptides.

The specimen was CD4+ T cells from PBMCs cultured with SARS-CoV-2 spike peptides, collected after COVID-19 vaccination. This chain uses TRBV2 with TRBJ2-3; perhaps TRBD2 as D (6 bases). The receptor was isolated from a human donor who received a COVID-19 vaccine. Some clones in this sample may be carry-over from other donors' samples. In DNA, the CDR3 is TGTGCCACCGGTCCGACGGGGGTTAGCACAGATACGCAGTATTTT. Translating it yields CATGPTGVSTDTQYF.